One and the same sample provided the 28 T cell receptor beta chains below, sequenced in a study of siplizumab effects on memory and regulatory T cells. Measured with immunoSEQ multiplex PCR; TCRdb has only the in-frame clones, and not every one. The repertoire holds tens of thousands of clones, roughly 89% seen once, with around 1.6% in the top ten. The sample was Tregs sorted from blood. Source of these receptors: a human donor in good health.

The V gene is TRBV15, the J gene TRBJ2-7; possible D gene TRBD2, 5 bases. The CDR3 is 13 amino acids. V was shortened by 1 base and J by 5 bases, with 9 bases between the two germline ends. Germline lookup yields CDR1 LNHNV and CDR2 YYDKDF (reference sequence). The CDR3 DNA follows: TGTGCCACCAGCAGAGGACTATCCAACGAGCAGTACTTC. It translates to CATSRGLSNEQYF.

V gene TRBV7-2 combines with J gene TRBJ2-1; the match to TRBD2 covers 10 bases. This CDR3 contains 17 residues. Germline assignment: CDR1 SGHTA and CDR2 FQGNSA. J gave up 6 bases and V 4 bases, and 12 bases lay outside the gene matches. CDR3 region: CASSSSPPSGGTNEQFF. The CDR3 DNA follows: TGTGCCAGCAGCTCATCCCCGCCTAGCGGGGGTACCAATGAGCAGTTCTTC.

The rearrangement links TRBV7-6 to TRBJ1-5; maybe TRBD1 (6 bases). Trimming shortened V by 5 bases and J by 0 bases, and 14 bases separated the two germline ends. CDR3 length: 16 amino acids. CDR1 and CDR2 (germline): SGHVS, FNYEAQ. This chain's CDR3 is CASSPGGAGSNQPQHF. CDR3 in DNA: TGTGCCAGCAGCCCTGGGGGCGCAGGTAGCAATCAGCCCCAGCATTTT.

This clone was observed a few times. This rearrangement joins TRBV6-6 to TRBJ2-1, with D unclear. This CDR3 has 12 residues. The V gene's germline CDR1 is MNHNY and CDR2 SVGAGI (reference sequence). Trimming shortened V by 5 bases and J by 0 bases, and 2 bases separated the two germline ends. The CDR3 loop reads CASSPSYNEQFF. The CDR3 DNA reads TGTGCCAGCAGTCCCTCCTACAATGAGCAGTTCTTC.

This CDR3 reads CASTPRRAWSYTF. The CDR3 DNA sequence: TGTGCCAGCACCCCCCGACGAGCCTGGAGCTACACCTTC. The chain combines TRBV7-9 with TRBJ1-2, with D unclear. The germline V gene has CDR1 SEHNR and CDR2 FQNEAQ (reference sequence). Trimming took off 7 bases at V and 9 bases at J, with 18 bases between the two ends. This CDR3 is 13 amino acids long.

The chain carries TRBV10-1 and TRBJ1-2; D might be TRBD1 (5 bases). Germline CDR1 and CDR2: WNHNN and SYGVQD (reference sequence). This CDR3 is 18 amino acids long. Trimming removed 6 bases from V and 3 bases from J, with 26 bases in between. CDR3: CASRFHQGDTNTYYGYTF. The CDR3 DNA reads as TGCGCCAGCAGATTTCATCAGGGCGACACGAATACCTACTATGGCTACACCTTC.

The CDR3 DNA reads as TGTGCCAGCAGCGTCGACGGCTCCTATAATTCACCCCTCCACTTT. Protein: CASSVDGSYNSPLHF. The gene calls are TRBV9 and TRBJ1-6; D gene ambiguous. V lost 2 bases and J lost 0, with 6 bases in between. This CDR3 has 15 residues. The germline CDR1 and CDR2 sequences are SGDLS and YYNGEE.

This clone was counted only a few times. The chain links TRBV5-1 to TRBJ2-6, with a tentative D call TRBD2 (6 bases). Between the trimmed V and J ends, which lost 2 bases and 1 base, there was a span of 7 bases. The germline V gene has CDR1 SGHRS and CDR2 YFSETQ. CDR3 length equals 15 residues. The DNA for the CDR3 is TGCGCCAGCAGCTTCGGGACTTCTGGGGCCAACGTCCTGACTTTC. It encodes CASSFGTSGANVLTF.

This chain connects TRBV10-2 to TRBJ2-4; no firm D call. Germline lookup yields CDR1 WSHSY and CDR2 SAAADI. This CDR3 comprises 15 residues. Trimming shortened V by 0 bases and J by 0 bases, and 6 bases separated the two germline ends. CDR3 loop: CASSESRPAKNIQYF. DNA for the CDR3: TGCGCCAGCAGTGAGTCCCGCCCAGCCAAAAACATTCAGTACTTC.

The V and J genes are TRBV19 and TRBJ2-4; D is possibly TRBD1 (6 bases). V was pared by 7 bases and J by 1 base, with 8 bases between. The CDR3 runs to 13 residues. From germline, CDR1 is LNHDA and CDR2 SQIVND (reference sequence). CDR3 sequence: CASTDRAKNIQYF. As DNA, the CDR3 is TGTGCCAGTACTGACAGGGCCAAAAACATTCAGTACTTC.

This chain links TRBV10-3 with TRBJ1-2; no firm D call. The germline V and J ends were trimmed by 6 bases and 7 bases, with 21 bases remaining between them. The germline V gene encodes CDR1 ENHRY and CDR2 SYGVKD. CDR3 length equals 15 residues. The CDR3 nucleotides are TGTGCCATCAGCACATCCGGGTCGTCTCTGAGTGGCTACACCTTC. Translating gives CAISTSGSSLSGYTF.

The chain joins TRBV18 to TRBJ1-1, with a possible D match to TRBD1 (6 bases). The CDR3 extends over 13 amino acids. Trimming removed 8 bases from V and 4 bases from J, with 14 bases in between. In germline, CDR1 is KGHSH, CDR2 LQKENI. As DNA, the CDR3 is TGTGCCAGCGACAAGGGGGTGAGCACTGAAGCTTTCTTT. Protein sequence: CASDKGVSTEAFF.

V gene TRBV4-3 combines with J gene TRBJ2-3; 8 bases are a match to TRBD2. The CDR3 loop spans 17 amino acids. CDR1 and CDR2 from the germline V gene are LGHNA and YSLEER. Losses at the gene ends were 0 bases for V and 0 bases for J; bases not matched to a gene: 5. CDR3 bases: TGCGCCAGCAGCCAAGATAGCACTAGCGGAAGCACAGATACGCAGTATTTT. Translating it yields CASSQDSTSGSTDTQYF.

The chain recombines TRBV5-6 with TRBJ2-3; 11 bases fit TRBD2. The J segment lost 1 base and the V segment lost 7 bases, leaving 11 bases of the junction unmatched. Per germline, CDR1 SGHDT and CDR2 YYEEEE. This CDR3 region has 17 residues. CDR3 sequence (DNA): TGTGCCAGCTCCACTAGCGGGGGACGGTGGGGCACAGATACGCAGTATTTT. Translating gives CASSTSGGRWGTDTQYF.

The CDR3 coding sequence is TGTGCCAGCAGTTACTCGATCCGACAGGGTAATTCACCCCTCCACTTT. Its protein product is CASSYSIRQGNSPLHF. V is TRBV6-5 and J is TRBJ1-6; 7 positions agree with TRBD1. CDR1 MNHEY and CDR2 SVGAGI come from the germline V gene. V lost 0 bases and J lost 6; bases outside the gene matches: 5. This CDR3 comprises 16 residues.

This CDR3 reads CASIRGGNTEAFF. CDR3 nucleotides: TGTGCCAGCATCCGCGGAGGGAACACTGAAGCTTTCTTT. The V gene is TRBV28, the J gene TRBJ1-1; D ambiguous. The CDR3 totals 13 residues. V lost 7 bases and J lost 1, with 10 bases in between. The V gene's germline CDR1 is MDHEN and CDR2 SYDVKM.

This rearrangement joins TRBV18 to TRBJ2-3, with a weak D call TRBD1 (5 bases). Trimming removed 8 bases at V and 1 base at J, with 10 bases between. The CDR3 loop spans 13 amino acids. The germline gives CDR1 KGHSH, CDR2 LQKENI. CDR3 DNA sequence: TGTGCCAGCAAAGACAGCCGCACAGATACGCAGTATTTT. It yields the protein CASKDSRTDTQYF.

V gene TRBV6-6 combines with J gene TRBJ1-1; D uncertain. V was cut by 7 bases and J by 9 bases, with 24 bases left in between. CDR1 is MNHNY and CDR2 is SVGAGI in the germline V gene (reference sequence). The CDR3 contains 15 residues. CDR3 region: CASTPAVGGKLKAFF. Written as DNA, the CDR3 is TGTGCCAGCACCCCCGCGGTGGGAGGTAAATTGAAAGCTTTCTTT.

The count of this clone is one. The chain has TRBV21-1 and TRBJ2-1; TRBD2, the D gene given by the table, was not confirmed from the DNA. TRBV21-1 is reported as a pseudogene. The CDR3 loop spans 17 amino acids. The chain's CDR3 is CASSKASLESSYNEQFF. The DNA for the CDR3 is TGTGCCAGCAGCAAAGCTTCACTAGAGTCGAGCTACAATGAGCAGTTCTTC.

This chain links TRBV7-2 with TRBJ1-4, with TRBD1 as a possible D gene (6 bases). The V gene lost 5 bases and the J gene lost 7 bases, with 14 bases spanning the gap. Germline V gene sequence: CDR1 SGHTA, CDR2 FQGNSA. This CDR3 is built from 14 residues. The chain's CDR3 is CASSVTGISEKLFF. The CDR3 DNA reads TGTGCCAGCAGCGTAACAGGGATAAGTGAAAAACTGTTTTTT.

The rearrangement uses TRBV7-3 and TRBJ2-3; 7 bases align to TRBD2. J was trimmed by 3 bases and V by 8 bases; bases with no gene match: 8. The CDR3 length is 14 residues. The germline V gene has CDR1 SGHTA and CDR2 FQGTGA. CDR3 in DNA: TGTGCCAGCGCTCCCACGCGGGGGACAGATACGCAGTATTTT. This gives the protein CASAPTRGTDTQYF.

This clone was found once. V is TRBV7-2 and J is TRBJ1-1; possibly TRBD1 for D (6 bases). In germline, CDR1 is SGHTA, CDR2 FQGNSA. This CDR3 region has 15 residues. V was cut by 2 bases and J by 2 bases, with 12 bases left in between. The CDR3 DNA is TGTGCCAGCAGCTTAATCTCAGGGGTAAACACTGAAGCTTTCTTT. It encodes CASSLISGVNTEAFF. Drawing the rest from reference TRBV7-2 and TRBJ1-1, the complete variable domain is GAGVSQSPSNKVTEKGKDVELRCDPISGHTALYWYRQSLGQGLEFLIYFQGNSAPDKSGLPSDRFSAERTGGSVSTLTIQRTQQEDSAVYLCASSLISGVNTEAFFGQGTRLTVV.

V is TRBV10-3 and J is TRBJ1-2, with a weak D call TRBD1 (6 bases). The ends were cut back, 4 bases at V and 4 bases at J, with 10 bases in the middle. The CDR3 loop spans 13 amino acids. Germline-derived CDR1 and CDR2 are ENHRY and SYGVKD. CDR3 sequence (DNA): TGTGCCATCAGTGTTGGAGGGGGCTATGGCTACACCTTC. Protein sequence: CAISVGGGYGYTF.

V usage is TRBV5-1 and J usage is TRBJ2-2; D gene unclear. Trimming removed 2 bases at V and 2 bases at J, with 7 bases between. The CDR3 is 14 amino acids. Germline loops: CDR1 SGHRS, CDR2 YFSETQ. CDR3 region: CASSFSPNTGELFF. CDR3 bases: TGCGCCAGCAGCTTCTCTCCCAACACCGGGGAGCTGTTTTTT.

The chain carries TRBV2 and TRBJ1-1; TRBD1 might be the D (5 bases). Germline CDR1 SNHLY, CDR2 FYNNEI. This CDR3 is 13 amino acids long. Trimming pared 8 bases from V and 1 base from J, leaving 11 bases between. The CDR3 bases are TGTGCCAGCGGCGTGACAGAGAACACTGAAGCTTTCTTT. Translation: CASGVTENTEAFF.

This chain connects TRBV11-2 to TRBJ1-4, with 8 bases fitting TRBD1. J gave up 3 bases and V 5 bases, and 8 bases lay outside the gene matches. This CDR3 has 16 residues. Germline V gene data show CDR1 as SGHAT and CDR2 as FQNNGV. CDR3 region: CASSPIIQGANEKLFF. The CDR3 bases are TGTGCCAGCAGCCCGATTATACAGGGGGCTAATGAAAAACTGTTTTTT.

CDR3 protein: CATSRGLAGVLGGELFF. The DNA for the CDR3 is TGTGCCACCAGCAGAGGACTAGCGGGGGTTTTGGGCGGGGAGCTGTTTTTT. The V call is TRBV15, the J call TRBJ2-2, with 12 bases fitting TRBD2. The CDR3 sequence is 17 residues long. After removal of 1 base from V and 7 bases from J, the junction contained 7 bases not matched to a gene. Germline V gene lookup returns CDR1 LNHNV and CDR2 YYDKDF (reference sequence).

CDR3 nucleotides: TGTGCCAGCAGCGCCTGGGAGGGGAATCAGCCCCAGCATTTT. As protein: CASSAWEGNQPQHF. The chain is built from TRBV9 and TRBJ1-5; tentatively, D is TRBD1 (5 bases). CDR3 length: 14 residues. V was cut by 3 bases and J by 4 bases, with 11 bases left in between. Germline CDR1 SGDLS, CDR2 YYNGEE.